One and the same sample provided the 7 T cell receptor beta chains below, sequenced in a study of blood T cell repertoires in COVID-19. Measured with immunoSEQ multiplex PCR; TCRdb has only the in-frame clones, and not every one. The table has over 60,000 clones, approximately 92% seen once. Sample: peripheral blood. These receptors all stem from a man older than 75 with acute or convalescent COVID-19.

The V call is TRBV18, the J call TRBJ2-5; TRBD2 matches at 13 bases. V gave up 3 bases and J gave up 4 bases; unmatched junction bases: 8. The V gene's germline CDR1 is KGHSH and CDR2 LQKENI. The CDR3 loop spans 17 amino acids. In DNA, the CDR3 is TGTGCCAGCTCACCCGGGACTAGCGGGAAGTTTGGAGAGACCCAGTACTTC. Translation: CASSPGTSGKFGETQYF.

This chain joins TRBV19 and TRBJ2-1, with 12 bases aligning to TRBD2. V trimming: 5 bases; J trimming: 9 bases; junction bases outside the gene matches: 11. The CDR3 is made up of 16 amino acids. Germline V gene data show CDR1 as LNHDA and CDR2 as SQIVND (reference sequence). The CDR3 loop reads CASSGSYLAGGGEQFF. CDR3 DNA: TGTGCCAGTAGTGGCTCATACCTAGCGGGAGGGGGTGAGCAGTTCTTC.

The chain uses TRBV15 and TRBJ2-7, with D possibly matching TRBD2 (6 bases). Trimming shortened V by 0 bases and J by 7 bases, and 13 bases separated the two germline ends. CDR3 length: 14 amino acids. Germline CDR1 reads LNHNV; CDR2 reads YYDKDF (reference sequence). This chain's CDR3 is CATSRDEGAGEQYF. The CDR3 nucleotides read TGTGCCACCAGCAGAGATGAAGGGGCGGGAGAGCAGTACTTC.

The chain uses TRBV24-1 and TRBJ1-5, with TRBD1 matching over 7 bases. The ends lost 4 bases at V and 6 bases at J; junction bases unmatched: 14. Germline V gives CDR1 KGHDR, CDR2 SFDVKD. The CDR3 is made up of 17 amino acids. The CDR3 bases are TGTGCCACCAGTGACACCCCAGACAGGGACCCCTTTCAGCCCCAGCATTTT. Translated: CATSDTPDRDPFQPQHF.

The CDR3 protein is CASSRPTRGSGNTIYF. The CDR3 DNA reads as TGTGCCAGTAGTAGACCGACCAGGGGAAGTGGAAACACCATATATTTT. The V gene is TRBV19, the J gene TRBJ1-3; D may be TRBD1 (6 bases). Trimming took off 4 bases at V and 3 bases at J, with 16 bases between the two ends. Germline lookup yields CDR1 LNHDA and CDR2 SQIVND (reference sequence). CDR3 length: 16 residues.

The V and J genes are TRBV7-8 and TRBJ2-1, with D perhaps matching TRBD1 (6 bases). V shed 5 bases and J shed 0 bases, with 11 bases lying between them. Germline-derived CDR1 and CDR2 are SGHVS and FQNEAQ. This CDR3 has 15 residues. CDR3 sequence: CASSLQGSSYNEQFF. CDR3 nucleotide sequence: TGTGCCAGCAGCCTTCAGGGGAGCTCCTACAATGAGCAGTTCTTC.

This clone was counted once. This rearrangement joins TRBV3-1 (or the pseudogene TRBV3-2) to TRBJ2-1; 11 bases match TRBD2. Germline V gives CDR1 LGHDT, CDR2 YNNKEL (reference sequence). This CDR3 is 15 amino acids long. The J segment lost 7 bases and the V segment lost 4 bases, leaving 6 bases of the junction unmatched. The DNA of the CDR3 is TGTGCCAGCAGCCCTACTAGCGGGAGAGTAAATGAGCAGTTCTTC. This encodes CASSPTSGRVNEQFF.